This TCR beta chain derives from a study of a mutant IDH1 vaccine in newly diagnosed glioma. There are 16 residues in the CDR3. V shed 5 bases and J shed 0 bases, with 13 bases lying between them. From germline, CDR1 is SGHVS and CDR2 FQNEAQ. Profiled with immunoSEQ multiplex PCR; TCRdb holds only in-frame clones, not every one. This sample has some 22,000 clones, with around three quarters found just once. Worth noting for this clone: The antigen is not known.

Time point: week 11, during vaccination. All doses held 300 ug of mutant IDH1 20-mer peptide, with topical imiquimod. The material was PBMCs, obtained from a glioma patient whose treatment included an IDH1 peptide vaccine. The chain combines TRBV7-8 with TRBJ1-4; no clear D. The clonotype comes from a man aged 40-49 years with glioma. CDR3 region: CASSIEAATTNEKLFF. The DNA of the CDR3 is TGTGCCAGCAGCATAGAAGCAGCTACAACTAATGAAAAACTGTTTTTT.